The entry that follows covers one T cell receptor (beta chain) sequence. Source study methods: Counts of nucleated cells, estimated from reference gene primer amplification, were obtained. Here immunoSEQ multiplex PCR was the method, and the copy in TCRdb shows in-frame clones only, minus some. That table supplies the V and J calls and clone size; D and trimming were determined from the DNA. The sample includes 77,000 or so clones, more than 80% seen only once; the top ten take just over 5%. The data originate from a study of blood T cell repertoires in COVID-19. Study-level information: Samples of COVID-19 (acute and convalescent) were obtained from the United States, Italy and Spain. PBMCs, B-cell-depleted T cells, or T cells were the source of the cDNA or gDNA that made up the material.

There are 15 residues in the CDR3. V gave up 4 bases and J gave up 3 bases; unmatched junction bases: 9. The source material was peripheral blood. The chain combines TRBV5-3 with TRBJ2-7; 8 nucleotides agree with TRBD2. TRBV5-3 has ORF status, its function being uncertain. The source of this sequence is a man aged 80 or over with acute or convalescent COVID-19. The CDR3 bases are TGTGCCAGAAGCAAATGCAGCGGGGGCGTCTACGAGCAGTACTTC. Its translation is CARSKCSGGVYEQYF.